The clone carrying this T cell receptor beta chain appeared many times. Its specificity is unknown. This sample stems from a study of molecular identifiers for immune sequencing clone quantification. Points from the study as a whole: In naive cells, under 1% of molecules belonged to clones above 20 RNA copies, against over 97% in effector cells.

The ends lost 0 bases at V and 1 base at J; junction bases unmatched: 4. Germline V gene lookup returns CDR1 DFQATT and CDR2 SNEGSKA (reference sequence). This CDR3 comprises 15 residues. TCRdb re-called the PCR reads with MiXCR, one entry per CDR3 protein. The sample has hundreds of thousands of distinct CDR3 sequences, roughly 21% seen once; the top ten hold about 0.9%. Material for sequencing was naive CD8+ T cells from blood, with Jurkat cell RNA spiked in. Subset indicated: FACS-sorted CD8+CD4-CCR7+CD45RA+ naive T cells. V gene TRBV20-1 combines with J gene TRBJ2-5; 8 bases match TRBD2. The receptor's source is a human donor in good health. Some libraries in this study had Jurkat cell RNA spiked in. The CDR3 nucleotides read TGCAGTGCTAGAGATTGGCGGGGGGCCCAAGAGACCCAGTACTTC. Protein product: CSARDWRGAQETQYF.